The following is a T cell receptor (beta chain) sequence with its context. The entry originates in a study of blood T cell repertoires in COVID-19. About the research overall: There were acute and convalescent COVID-19 samples, and they came from the United States, Italy and Spain.

Unmatched junction bases numbered 4, after V lost 1 base and J lost 5 bases. CDR1 and CDR2 from the germline V gene are LNHDA and SQIVND (reference sequence). The CDR3 is 16 residues long. Sequencing was performed with immunoSEQ multiplex PCR; in TCRdb, only in-frame clones are kept and a portion is missing. Of over 350,000 clones in the sample, more than 75% were seen once. Ages ranged from roughly 18 to 95 years, with residence in fewer than 25 US areas. Donors in Cohort 3 who had recovered were those with two negative PCRs, healthcare professional clearance, or resolution of their symptoms. This TCR came from a woman aged 45-65 years who had recovered from COVID-19. The chain combines TRBV19 with TRBJ2-1; 11 positions agree with TRBD2. What was sequenced was PBMCs or T cells enriched from blood (not recorded which). The CDR3 sequence is CASSIVAGGLHNEQFF. In DNA, the CDR3 is TGTGCCAGTAGTATAGTAGCGGGGGGGCTCCACAATGAGCAGTTCTTC.